These T cell receptor beta chains were read from a single sample in a study of blood T cell repertoires in COVID-19. Clones were read by immunoSEQ multiplex PCR, and TCRdb kept only the in-frame ones, dropping some. Among a few hundred thousand clones listed, approximately 85% were seen once. The sequenced sample consisted of peripheral blood. Source of these receptors: a human donor in a cohort sampled during active COVID-19. Both conserved end residues are part of each CDR3. A D gene is named only where the DNA matches it firmly. Where a row states a size, it is once, few, many or the class of an expanded clone; other rows omit it.

once	TRBD1	TRBJ1-2	14	TRBV2	CARTELDRVYGYTF	TGTGCCAGGACGGAACTCGACAGGGTGTATGGCTACACCTTC
-	-	TRBJ2-6	16	TRBV5-1	CASRDKGRSGANVLTF	TGCGCCAGCCGGGACAAGGGTCGCTCTGGGGCCAACGTCCTGACTTTC
many	TRBD1	TRBJ1-2	15	TRBV5-1	CASSLTGGFSYGYTF	TGCGCCAGCAGCTTAACAGGGGGGTTTAGCTATGGCTACACCTTC
-	-	TRBJ2-1	15	TRBV5-5	CASSLSAGSYNEQFF	TGTGCCAGCAGCTTGAGCGCGGGCTCCTACAATGAGCAGTTCTTC
-	TRBD1	TRBJ2-7	12	TRBV4-1	CASRDRGNEQYF	TGCGCCAGCAGAGACAGGGGTAACGAGCAGTACTTC
-	TRBD1	TRBJ1-2	14	TRBV4-2	CASSQATGVDGYTF	TGTGCCAGCAGCCAAGCCACAGGGGTTGATGGCTACACCTTC
-	TRBD1	TRBJ1-3	16	TRBV6-5	CASSYSTGTGTNTIYF	TGTGCCAGCAGTTACTCGACGGGGACAGGGACGAACACCATATATTTT
-	-	TRBJ2-2	15	TRBV3-1/TRBV3-2	CASSQTWTVTGELFF	TGTGCCAGCAGCCAGACCTGGACAGTCACCGGGGAGCTGTTTTTT
-	-	TRBJ2-5	13	TRBV19	CASRGAPQETQYF	TGTGCCAGTAGGGGAGCGCCCCAAGAGACCCAGTACTTC
once	-	TRBJ2-7	11	TRBV2	CASSVLGVQYF	TGTGCCAGCAGTGTACTAGGCGTGCAGTACTTC
-	-	TRBJ1-1	14	TRBV6-1	CASSEAGRGTEAFF	TGTGCCAGCAGTGAAGCGGGTCGCGGAACTGAAGCTTTCTTT
-	-	TRBJ1-2	14	TRBV3-1/TRBV3-2	CASSQGQLNYGYTF	TGTGCCAGCAGCCAAGGACAACTTAACTATGGCTACACCTTC
-	-	TRBJ1-1	16	TRBV5-1	CASRSPTGIGDTEAFF	TGCGCCAGCAGATCTCCCACAGGGATCGGGGACACTGAAGCTTTCTTT
-	-	TRBJ1-2	13	TRBV9	CASSPQQNYGYTF	TGTGCCAGCAGCCCGCAACAGAACTATGGCTACACCTTC
-	TRBD2	TRBJ2-2	16	TRBV14	CASSRVAGRNTGELFF	TGTGCCAGCAGCCGGGTAGCGGGGAGGAACACCGGGGAGCTGTTTTTT
-	TRBD2	TRBJ2-2	17	TRBV24-1	CATSDPHSGDYTGELFF	TGTGCCACCAGTGATCCCCATAGCGGGGACTACACCGGGGAGCTGTTTTTT
-	-	TRBJ2-5	14	TRBV6-1	CASSERTGLETQYF	TGTGCCAGCAGTGAAAGAACAGGGTTAGAGACCCAGTACTTC
once	TRBD1	TRBJ1-2	13	TRBV6-5	CASSPGQAYGYTF	TGTGCCAGCAGTCCGGGACAGGCCTATGGCTACACCTTC
-	TRBD2	TRBJ2-1	15	TRBV30	CAWKPQRGSYNEQFF	TGTGCCTGGAAACCTCAGCGGGGCTCCTACAATGAGCAGTTCTTC
-	-	TRBJ1-2	14	TRBV7-8	CASSLGQSNYGYTF	TGTGCCAGCAGCCTGGGACAATCTAACTATGGCTACACCTTC
-	-	TRBJ1-2	12	TRBV2	CASRLQGHGYTF	TGTGCCAGCAGGTTACAGGGACATGGCTACACCTTC
-	TRBD1	TRBJ1-4	15	TRBV2	CASGDRGGTNEKLFF	TGTGCCAGCGGGGACAGGGGAGGCACTAATGAAAAACTGTTTTTT
-	TRBD1	TRBJ1-1	13	TRBV5-5	CASLRTGLTEAFF	TGTGCCAGCCTCCGGACAGGCCTAACTGAAGCTTTCTTT
few	TRBD1	TRBJ1-2	17	TRBV7-9	CASSLGVGTGDVYGYTF	TGTGCCAGCAGCTTAGGCGTAGGGACAGGGGATGTTTATGGCTACACCTTC
few	-	TRBJ1-5	15	TRBV2	CASATDHLSNQPQHF	TGTGCCAGCGCAACAGATCACTTAAGCAATCAGCCCCAGCATTTT
-	-	TRBJ1-3	15	TRBV6-5	CASSYKGKFGNTIYF	TGTGCCAGCAGTTACAAGGGGAAATTTGGAAACACCATATATTTT
-	TRBD2	TRBJ2-7	14	TRBV27	CASSWSSGGLEQYF	TGTGCCAGCAGTTGGTCTAGCGGGGGGCTCGAGCAGTACTTC
-	-	TRBJ2-3	15	TRBV1	CTSPLGSGNTDTQYF	TGCACCAGCCCTCTCGGGAGCGGGAACACAGATACGCAGTATTTT
-	-	TRBJ1-5	14	TRBV11-2	CASSFGGSNQPQHF	TGTGCCAGCAGCTTCGGGGGAAGCAATCAGCCCCAGCATTTT
many	-	TRBJ2-7	12	TRBV30	CAWSDSRNEQYF	TGTGCCTGGAGTGACTCACGCAACGAGCAGTACTTC
-	-	TRBJ1-1	15	TRBV5-1	CASSLDPTANTEAFF	TGCGCCAGCAGCTTAGACCCGACAGCCAACACTGAAGCTTTCTTT
once	TRBD1	TRBJ2-4	16	TRBV11-2	CASSRGGWEAKNIQYF	TGTGCCAGCAGCCGAGGGGGCTGGGAGGCCAAAAACATTCAGTACTTC
-	-	TRBJ2-5	13	TRBV18	CASSPTGEETQYF	TGTGCCAGCTCACCAACCGGAGAAGAGACCCAGTACTTC
-	-	TRBJ2-1	14	TRBV19	CASRGDGAYNEQFF	TGTGCCAGTAGGGGAGACGGAGCCTACAATGAGCAGTTCTTC
-	TRBD2	TRBJ2-7	15	TRBV5-1	CASSSNSGSFYEQYF	TGCGCCAGCAGCTCAAATAGCGGGAGCTTCTACGAGCAGTACTTC
once	-	TRBJ1-3	16	TRBV10-3	CAISHRVLSSGNTIYF	TGTGCCATCAGTCACAGGGTGTTGAGCTCTGGAAACACCATATATTTT
few	TRBD1	TRBJ2-7	16	TRBV6-2/TRBV6-3	CASSFDRDRLSYEQYF	TGTGCCAGCAGTTTCGACCGGGACAGATTATCCTACGAGCAGTACTTC
-	-	TRBJ2-2	14	TRBV3-1/TRBV3-2	CASSPRDYTGELFF	TGTGCCAGCAGCCCCCGGGACTACACCGGGGAGCTGTTTTTT
few	-	TRBJ1-2	13	TRBV12-3/TRBV12-4	CASSWQGPDGYTF	TGTGCCAGCAGTTGGCAGGGGCCCGATGGCTACACCTTC
-	-	TRBJ2-7	15	TRBV30	CAWSTSLGGLYEQYF	TGTGCCTGGAGTACGAGTTTGGGGGGGCTCTACGAGCAGTACTTC
few	-	TRBJ2-3	16	TRBV28	CASSGGDKGRADTQYF	TGTGCCAGCAGCGGGGGAGACAAGGGAAGGGCAGATACGCAGTATTTT
-	-	TRBJ1-5	14	TRBV27	CASSLSSVDQPQHF	TGTGCCAGCAGTTTATCGTCTGTCGATCAGCCCCAGCATTTT
once	TRBD1	TRBJ1-5	15	TRBV6-5	CASNLDRGINQPQHF	TGTGCCAGCAACCTTGACAGGGGGATAAATCAGCCCCAGCATTTT